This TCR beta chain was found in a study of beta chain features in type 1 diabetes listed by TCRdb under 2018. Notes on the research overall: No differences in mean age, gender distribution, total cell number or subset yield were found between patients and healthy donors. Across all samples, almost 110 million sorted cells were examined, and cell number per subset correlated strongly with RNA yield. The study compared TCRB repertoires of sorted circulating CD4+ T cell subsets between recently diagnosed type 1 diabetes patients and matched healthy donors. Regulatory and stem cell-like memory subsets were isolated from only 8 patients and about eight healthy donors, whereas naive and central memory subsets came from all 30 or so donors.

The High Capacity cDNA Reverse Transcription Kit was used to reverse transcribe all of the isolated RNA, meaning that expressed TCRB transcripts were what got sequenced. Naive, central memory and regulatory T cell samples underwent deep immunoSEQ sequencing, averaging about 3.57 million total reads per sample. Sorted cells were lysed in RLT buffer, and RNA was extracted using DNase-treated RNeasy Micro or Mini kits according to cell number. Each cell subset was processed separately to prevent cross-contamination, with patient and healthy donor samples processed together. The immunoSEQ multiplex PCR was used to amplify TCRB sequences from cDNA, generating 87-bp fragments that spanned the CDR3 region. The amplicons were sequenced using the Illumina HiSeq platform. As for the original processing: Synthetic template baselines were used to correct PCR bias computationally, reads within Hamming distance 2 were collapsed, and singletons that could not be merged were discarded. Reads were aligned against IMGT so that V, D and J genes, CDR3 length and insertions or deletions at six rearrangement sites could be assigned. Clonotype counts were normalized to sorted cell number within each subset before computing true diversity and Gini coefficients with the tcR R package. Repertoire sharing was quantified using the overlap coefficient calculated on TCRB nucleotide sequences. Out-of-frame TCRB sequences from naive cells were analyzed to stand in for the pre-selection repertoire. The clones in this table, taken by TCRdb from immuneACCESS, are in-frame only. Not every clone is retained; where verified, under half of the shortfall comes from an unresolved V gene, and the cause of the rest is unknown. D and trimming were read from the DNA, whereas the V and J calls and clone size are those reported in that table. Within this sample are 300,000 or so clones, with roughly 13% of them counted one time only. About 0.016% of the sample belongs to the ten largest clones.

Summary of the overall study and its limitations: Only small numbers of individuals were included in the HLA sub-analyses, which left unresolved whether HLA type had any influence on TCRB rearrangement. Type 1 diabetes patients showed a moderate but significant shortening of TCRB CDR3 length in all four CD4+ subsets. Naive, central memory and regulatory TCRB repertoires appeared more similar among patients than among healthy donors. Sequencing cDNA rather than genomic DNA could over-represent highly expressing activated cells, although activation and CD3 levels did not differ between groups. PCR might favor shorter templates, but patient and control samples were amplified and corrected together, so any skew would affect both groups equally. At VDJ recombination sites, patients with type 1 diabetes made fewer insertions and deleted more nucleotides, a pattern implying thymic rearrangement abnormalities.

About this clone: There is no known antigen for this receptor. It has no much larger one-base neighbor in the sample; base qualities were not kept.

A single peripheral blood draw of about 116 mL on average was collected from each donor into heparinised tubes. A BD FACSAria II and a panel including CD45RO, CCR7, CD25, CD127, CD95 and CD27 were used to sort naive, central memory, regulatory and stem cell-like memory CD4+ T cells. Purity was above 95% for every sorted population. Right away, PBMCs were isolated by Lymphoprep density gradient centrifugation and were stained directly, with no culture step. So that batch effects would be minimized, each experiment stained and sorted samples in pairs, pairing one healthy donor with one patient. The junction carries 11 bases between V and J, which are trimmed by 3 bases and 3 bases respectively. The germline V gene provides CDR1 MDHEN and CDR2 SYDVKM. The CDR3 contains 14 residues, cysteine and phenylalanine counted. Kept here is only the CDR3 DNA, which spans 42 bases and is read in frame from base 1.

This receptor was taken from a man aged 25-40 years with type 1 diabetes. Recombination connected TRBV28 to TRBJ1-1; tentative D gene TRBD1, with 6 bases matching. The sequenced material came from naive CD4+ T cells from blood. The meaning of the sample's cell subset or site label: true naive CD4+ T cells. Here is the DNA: TGTGCCAGCAGTTTGGGACACCAAGACACTGAAGCTTTCTTT. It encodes CASSLGHQDTEAFF. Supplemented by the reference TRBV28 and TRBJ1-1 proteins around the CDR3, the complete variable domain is DVKVTQSSRYLVKRTGEKVFLECVQDMDHENMFWYRQDPGLGLRLIYFSYDVKMKEKGDIPEGYSVSREKKERFSLILESASTNQTSMYLCASSLGHQDTEAFFGQGTRLTVV.